Given below is one T cell receptor beta chain in context. The data derive from a study of CD8+ T cells in alopecia areata. Study overall: Patients remained on tofacitinib for 6 to 18 months and then went 6 months without it.

Researchers gathered lesional scalp punch biopsies and peripheral blood from patients with alopecia areata. Using a FACSAria, the CD4+ and CD8+ T cells were sorted from the PBMCs. RNA extraction and reverse transcription yielded cDNA as sequencing template. Some clones are missing from TCRdb's copy, which holds only in-frame ones; the method was immunoSEQ multiplex PCR. The sample includes 150,000 or so clones, around 49% of them seen just once. The CDR3 covers 18 residues. From germline, CDR1 is SGHRS and CDR2 YFSETQ. With V trimmed by 3 bases and J by 3 bases, 11 bases remained unmatched. This clonotype was sampled from a human donor with alopecia areata. Here the sequenced sample was CD8+ T cells sorted from blood, taken at week 0. V is TRBV5-1 and J is TRBJ2-5, with TRBD2 identical over 13 bases. CDR3 DNA: TGCGCCAGCAGCTGGTATCCCACTAGCGGGGGGGGAGAAGAGACCCAGTACTTC. Its translation is CASSWYPTSGGGEETQYF.